What follows are 14 T cell receptor beta chains derived from one specimen sequenced in a study of cytomegalovirus exposure and HLA in healthy donors. Both 60 Vbeta primers and 13 Jbeta primers went into the PCR. Profiled with immunoSEQ multiplex PCR; TCRdb holds only in-frame clones, not every one. Of about 200,000 clones detected, about 80% appear once; the ten largest clones hold roughly 1.9%. Specimen: PBMCs. The receptors shown here come from a male donor in good health and CMV-seronegative.

Of note for this clone: The junction shows a germline mismatch at one end, possibly a read error. V is TRBV2 and J is TRBJ2-7, with 9 bases matching TRBD2. The CDR3 loop spans 12 amino acids. Germline V gene sequence: CDR1 SNHLY, CDR2 FYNNEI. CDR3 DNA sequence: TGTGCGGGGGTAGCGGGAGACTACCAGCAGTACTTC. This codes for CAGVAGDYQQYF.

V and J are TRBV27 and TRBJ2-7, with D perhaps TRBD2 (5 bases). The CDR3 runs 13 residues. Germline lookup yields CDR1 MNHEY and CDR2 SMNVEV (reference sequence). V dropped 3 bases and J dropped 3 bases, with 9 bases sitting between them. The DNA of the CDR3 is TGTGCCAGCAGTTTCGGACTTCGCTACGAGCAGTACTTC. It yields the protein CASSFGLRYEQYF.

This chain links TRBV4-2 with TRBJ2-2; TRBD2 matches at 12 bases. The CDR3 sequence is 16 residues long. J gave up 8 bases and V 1 base, and 5 bases lay outside the gene matches. Germline V lookup: CDR1 LGHNA, CDR2 YNFKEQ. The CDR3 bases are TGTGCCAGCAGCCAAGTAACTAGCGGGGGGAGGGGGGAGCTGTTTTTT. Protein product: CASSQVTSGGRGELFF.

The chain uses TRBV27 and TRBJ2-1; the D is unclear. The CDR3 runs 16 residues. The germline CDR1 and CDR2 sequences are MNHEY and SMNVEV (reference sequence). V dropped 4 bases and J dropped 0 bases, with 13 bases sitting between them. The CDR3 protein is CASSSPDTSSYNEQFF. In DNA form, the CDR3 reads TGTGCCAGCAGTTCTCCCGACACGAGCTCCTACAATGAGCAGTTCTTC.

This rearrangement joins TRBV5-6 to TRBJ2-3; 7 bases match TRBD2. The CDR3 loop spans 16 amino acids. Germline V gene sequence: CDR1 SGHDT, CDR2 YYEEEE. Trimming removed 5 bases from V and 4 bases from J; junction bases left unmatched: 13. CDR3 nucleotides: TGTGCCAGCAGAGAGTACGGGGTCCGGGAGGCAGATACGCAGTATTTT. Encoded protein: CASREYGVREADTQYF.

This clone occurred a few times. V usage is TRBV7-2 and J usage is TRBJ1-5; D remains unclear. V shed 5 bases and J shed 3 bases, with 17 bases lying between them. Germline V CDR1 and CDR2: SGHTA, FQGNSA. The CDR3 has 16 residues. CDR3 sequence reads: CASSPRGGRLNQPQHF. Here the CDR3 DNA reads TGTGCCAGCAGCCCCCGGGGTGGCAGGCTCAATCAGCCCCAGCATTTT. The full variable domain, completed using reference TRBV7-2 and TRBJ1-5, is GAGVSQSPSNKVTEKGKDVELRCDPISGHTALYWYRQSLGQGLEFLIYFQGNSAPDKSGLPSDRFSAERTGGSVSTLTIQRTQQEDSAVYLCASSPRGGRLNQPQHFGDGTRLSIL.

The chain has TRBV7-9 and TRBJ2-7; D is perhaps TRBD2 (6 bases). The CDR3 length is 14 residues. In germline, CDR1 is SEHNR, CDR2 FQNEAQ (reference sequence). Trimming took 2 bases from V and 1 from J, leaving 9 bases between them. As DNA, the CDR3 is TGTGCCAGCAGCTTACGCGGGGCTTCCTACGAGCAGTACTTC. It codes for CASSLRGASYEQYF. Together with reference TRBV7-9 and TRBJ2-7, the CDR3 gives the full variable domain: DTGVSQNPRHKITKRGQNVTFRCDPISEHNRLYWYRQTLGQGPEFLTYFQNEAQLEKSRLLSDRFSAERPKGSFSTLEIQRTEQGDSAMYLCASSLRGASYEQYFGPGTRLTVT.

The rearrangement joins TRBV11-2 to TRBJ2-2; TRBD1 matches at 12 bases. The CDR3 runs 19 residues. The germline gives CDR1 SGHAT, CDR2 FQNNGV. The trim removed 2 bases at V and 4 bases at J, leaving 11 bases unmatched. CDR3 region: CASSLTGTGGGGSTGELFF. The CDR3 DNA reads as TGTGCCAGCAGCTTAACCGGGACAGGGGGCGGCGGGAGCACCGGGGAGCTGTTTTTT.

The chain recombines TRBV5-4 with TRBJ2-3; D ambiguous. Looked up from germline, CDR1 is SGHNT and CDR2 is YYREEE (reference sequence). This CDR3 contains 15 residues. V lost 2 bases, J lost 1 base, and 11 bases lay in between. CDR3 sequence (DNA): TGTGCCAGCAGCTTATTGGTCGCGGGCACAGATACGCAGTATTTT. It yields the protein CASSLLVAGTDTQYF.

The chain employs TRBV27 and TRBJ2-7, with D hard to call. Germline lookup yields CDR1 MNHEY and CDR2 SMNVEV (reference sequence). Trimming removed 3 bases from V and 0 bases from J, with 12 bases in between. The CDR3 has 15 amino acids. DNA of the CDR3: TGTGCCAGCAGTTTCGGGTCGAGGAACTCCTACGAGCAGTACTTC. Translated, it gives CASSFGSRNSYEQYF.

The V and J genes are TRBV29-1 and TRBJ2-5, with 9 bases that match TRBD1. The J segment lost 4 bases and the V segment lost 1 base, leaving 7 bases of the junction unmatched. CDR3 length equals 15 residues. Germline assignment: CDR1 SQVTM and CDR2 ANQGSEA. This CDR3 reads CSVEGGQGVRETQYF. The CDR3 DNA is TGCAGCGTTGAAGGGGGACAGGGTGTGCGAGAGACCCAGTACTTC.

The chain links TRBV19 to TRBJ1-1; D unresolved. From germline, CDR1 is LNHDA and CDR2 SQIVND (reference sequence). The CDR3 contains 13 residues. Trimming shortened V by 7 bases and J by 0 bases, and 9 bases separated the two germline ends. The CDR3 loop reads CASTRQMNTEAFF. DNA for the CDR3: TGTGCCAGTACCCGCCAGATGAACACTGAAGCTTTCTTT.

This clone was observed once. The chain has TRBV6-5 and TRBJ1-1, with TRBD1 as a possible D gene (6 bases). Germline V gene lookup returns CDR1 MNHEY and CDR2 SVGAGI. Trimming left V 1 base short and J 1 base short, with 7 bases between. This CDR3 spans 14 amino acids. In DNA form, the CDR3 reads TGTGCCAGCAGTTACTTGGACAGGAACACTGAAGCTTTCTTT. Protein sequence: CASSYLDRNTEAFF.

The V gene is TRBV4-2, the J gene TRBJ2-7, with 12 nucleotides matching TRBD2. CDR3 length equals 20 residues. Trimming took 3 bases from V and 1 from J; bases not matched to a gene: 16. Germline V gene data show CDR1 as LGHNA and CDR2 as YNFKEQ. In DNA form, the CDR3 reads TGTGCCAGCAGCCAGCCCTACCGGGGGCCTAGCGGGGGGGCGTCCTACGAGCAGTACTTC. It yields the protein CASSQPYRGPSGGASYEQYF.